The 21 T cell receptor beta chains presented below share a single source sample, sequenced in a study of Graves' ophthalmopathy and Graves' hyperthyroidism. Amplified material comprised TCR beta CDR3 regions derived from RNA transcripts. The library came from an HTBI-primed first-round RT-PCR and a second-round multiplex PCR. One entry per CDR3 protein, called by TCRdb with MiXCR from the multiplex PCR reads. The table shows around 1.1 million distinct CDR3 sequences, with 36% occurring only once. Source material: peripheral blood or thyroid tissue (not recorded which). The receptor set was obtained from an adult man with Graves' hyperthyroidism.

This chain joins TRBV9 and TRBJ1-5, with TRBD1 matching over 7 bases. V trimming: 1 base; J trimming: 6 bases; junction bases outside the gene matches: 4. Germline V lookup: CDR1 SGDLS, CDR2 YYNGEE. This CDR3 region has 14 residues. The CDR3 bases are TGTGCCAGCAGCGTATCGGCAGGGGGTCAGCCCCAGCATTTT. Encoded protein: CASSVSAGGQPQHF. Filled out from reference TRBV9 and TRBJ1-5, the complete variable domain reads DSGVTQTPKHLITATGQRVTLRCSPRSGDLSVYWYQQSLDQGLQFLIQYYNGEERAKGNILERFSAQQFPDLHSELNLSSLELGDSALYFCASSVSAGGQPQHFGDGTRLSIL.

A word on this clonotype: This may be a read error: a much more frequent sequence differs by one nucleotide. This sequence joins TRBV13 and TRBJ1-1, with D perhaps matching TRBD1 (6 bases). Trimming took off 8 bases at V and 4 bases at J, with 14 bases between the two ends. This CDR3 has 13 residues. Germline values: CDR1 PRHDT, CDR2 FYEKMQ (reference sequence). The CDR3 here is CASGIPGVTEAFF. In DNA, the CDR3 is TGTGCCAGCGGCATACCAGGGGTCACTGAAGCTTTCTTT.

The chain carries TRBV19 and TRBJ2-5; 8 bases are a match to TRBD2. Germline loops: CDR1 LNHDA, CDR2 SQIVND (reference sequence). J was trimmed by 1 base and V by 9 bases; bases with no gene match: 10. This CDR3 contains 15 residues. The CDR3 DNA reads TGTGCCAGCGGGAGGGGAGGTGGGAGCCAAGAGACCCAGTACTTC. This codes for CASGRGGGSQETQYF. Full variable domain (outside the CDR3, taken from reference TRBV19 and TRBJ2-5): DGGITQSPKYLFRKEGQNVTLSCEQNLNHDAMYWYRQDPGQGLRLIYYSQIVNDFQKGDIAEGYSVSREKKESFPLTVTSAQKNPTAFYLCASGRGGGSQETQYFGPGTRLLVL.

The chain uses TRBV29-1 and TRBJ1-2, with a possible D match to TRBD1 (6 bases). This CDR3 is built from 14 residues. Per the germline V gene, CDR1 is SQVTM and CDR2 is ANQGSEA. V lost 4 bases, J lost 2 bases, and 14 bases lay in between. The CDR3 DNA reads TGCAGCGTTGGATTGGGGGACACAAACTATGGCTACACCTTC. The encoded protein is CSVGLGDTNYGYTF.

The CDR3 here is CASSFGQNTDTQYF. The CDR3 nucleotides read TGTGCCAGCAGCTTTGGACAAAACACAGATACGCAGTATTTT. This chain links TRBV7-9 with TRBJ2-3; possible D gene TRBD1, 5 bases. V was cut by 3 bases and J by 2 bases, with 9 bases left in between. The CDR3 totals 14 residues. Germline-derived CDR1 and CDR2 are SEHNR and FQNEAQ (reference sequence). The whole variable domain, filled in from reference TRBV7-9 and TRBJ2-3, reads DTGVSQNPRHKITKRGQNVTFRCDPISEHNRLYWYRQTLGQGPEFLTYFQNEAQLEKSRLLSDRFSAERPKGSFSTLEIQRTEQGDSAMYLCASSFGQNTDTQYFGPGTRLTVL.

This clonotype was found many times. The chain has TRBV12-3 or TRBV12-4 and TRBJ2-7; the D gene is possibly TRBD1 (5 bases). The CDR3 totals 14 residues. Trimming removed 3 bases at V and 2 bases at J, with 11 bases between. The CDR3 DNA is TGTGCCAGCAGTTTTTCAGGGAAAACCTACGAGCAGTACTTC. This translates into CASSFSGKTYEQYF.

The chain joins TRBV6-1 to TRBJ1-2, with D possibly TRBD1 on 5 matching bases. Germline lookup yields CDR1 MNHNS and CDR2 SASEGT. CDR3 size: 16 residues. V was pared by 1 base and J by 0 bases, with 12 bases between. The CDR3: CASSEGGSRTNYGYTF. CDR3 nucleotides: TGTGCCAGCAGTGAAGGGGGGTCTAGGACTAACTATGGCTACACCTTC.

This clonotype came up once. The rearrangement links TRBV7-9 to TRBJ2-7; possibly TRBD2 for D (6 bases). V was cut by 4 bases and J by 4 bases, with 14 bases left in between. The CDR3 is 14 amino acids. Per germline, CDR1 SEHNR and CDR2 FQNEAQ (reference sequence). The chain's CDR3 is CASSSPSEDYEQYF. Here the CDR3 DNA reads TGTGCCAGCAGCTCCCCTAGCGAGGATTACGAGCAGTACTTC.

The chain's CDR3 is CASSLSRGPSYGYTF. For the CDR3, the DNA is TGTGCCAGCAGTTTATCCAGGGGGCCCTCCTATGGCTACACCTTC. The chain combines TRBV27 with TRBJ1-2; 8 nucleotides match TRBD1. The J segment lost 4 bases and the V segment lost 0 bases, leaving 4 bases of the junction unmatched. Germline V gene lookup returns CDR1 MNHEY and CDR2 SMNVEV (reference sequence). The CDR3 is made up of 15 amino acids.

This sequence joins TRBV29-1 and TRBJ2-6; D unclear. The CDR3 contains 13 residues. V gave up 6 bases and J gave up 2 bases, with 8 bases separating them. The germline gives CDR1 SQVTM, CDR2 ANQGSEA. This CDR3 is CSVNRTGANVLTF. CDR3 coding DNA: TGCAGCGTCAATCGGACTGGGGCCAACGTCCTGACTTTC.

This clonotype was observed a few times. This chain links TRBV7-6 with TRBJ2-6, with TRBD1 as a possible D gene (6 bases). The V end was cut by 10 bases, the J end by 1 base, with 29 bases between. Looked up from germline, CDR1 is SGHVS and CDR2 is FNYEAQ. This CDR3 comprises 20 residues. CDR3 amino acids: CATSGDYLRDRASGANVLTF. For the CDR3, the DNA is TGTGCCACCTCAGGGGATTATCTCCGGGACCGTGCATCTGGGGCCAACGTCCTGACTTTC.

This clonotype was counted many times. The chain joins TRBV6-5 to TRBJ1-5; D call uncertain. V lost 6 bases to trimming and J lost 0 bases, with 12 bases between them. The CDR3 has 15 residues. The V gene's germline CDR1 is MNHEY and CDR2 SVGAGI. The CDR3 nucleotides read TGTGCCAGCAGCCTTACTCCGTATAGCAATCAGCCCCAGCATTTT. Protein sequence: CASSLTPYSNQPQHF.

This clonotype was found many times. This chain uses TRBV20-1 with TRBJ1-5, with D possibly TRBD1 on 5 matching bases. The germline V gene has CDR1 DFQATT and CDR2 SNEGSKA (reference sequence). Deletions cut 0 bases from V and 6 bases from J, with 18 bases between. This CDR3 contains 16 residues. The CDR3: CSARDLRSGEGQPQHF. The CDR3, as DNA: TGCAGTGCTAGAGATCTCCGTTCGGGGGAGGGTCAGCCCCAGCATTTT.

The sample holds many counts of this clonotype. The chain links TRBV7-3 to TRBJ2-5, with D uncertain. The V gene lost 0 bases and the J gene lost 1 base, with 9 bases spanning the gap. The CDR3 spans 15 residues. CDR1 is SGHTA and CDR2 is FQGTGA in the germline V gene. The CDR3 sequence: CASSLTGNSQETQYF. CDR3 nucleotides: TGTGCCAGCAGCTTAACGGGGAACAGCCAAGAGACCCAGTACTTC.

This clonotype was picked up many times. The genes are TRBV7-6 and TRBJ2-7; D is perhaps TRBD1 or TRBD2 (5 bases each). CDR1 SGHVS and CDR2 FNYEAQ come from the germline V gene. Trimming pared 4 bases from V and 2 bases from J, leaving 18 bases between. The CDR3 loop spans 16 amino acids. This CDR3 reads CASSSGGGGYTYEQYF. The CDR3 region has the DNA TGTGCCAGCAGCTCTGGGGGTGGGGGTTATACCTACGAGCAGTACTTC.

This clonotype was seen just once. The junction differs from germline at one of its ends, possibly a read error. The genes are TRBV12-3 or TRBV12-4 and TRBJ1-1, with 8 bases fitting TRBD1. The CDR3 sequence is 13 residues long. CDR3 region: CASSYAGGTKAFF. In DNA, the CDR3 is TGTGCCAGCAGTTATGCAGGGGGCACTAAAGCTTTCTTT.

The CDR3 DNA follows: TGTGCCAGCAGTTTTTCCCTGCGGGACAGGGGCTATGGCTACACCTTC. This sequence encodes CASSFSLRDRGYGYTF. This sequence joins TRBV12-3 or TRBV12-4 and TRBJ1-2; 10 bases map to TRBD1. V lost 3 bases to trimming and J lost 4 bases; unmatched junction nucleotides: 8. The CDR3 is 16 amino acids.

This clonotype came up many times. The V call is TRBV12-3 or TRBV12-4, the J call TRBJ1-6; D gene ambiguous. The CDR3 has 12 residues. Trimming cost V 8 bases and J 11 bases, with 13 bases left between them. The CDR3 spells CASGQQYAPLHF. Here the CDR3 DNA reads TGTGCCAGCGGTCAGCAGTACGCACCCCTCCACTTT.

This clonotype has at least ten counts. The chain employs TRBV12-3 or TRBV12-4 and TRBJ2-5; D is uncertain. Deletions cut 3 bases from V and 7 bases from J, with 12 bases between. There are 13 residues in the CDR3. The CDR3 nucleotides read TGTGCCAGCAGTTTGGACCCCTTAGGGACCCAGTACTTC. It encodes CASSLDPLGTQYF.

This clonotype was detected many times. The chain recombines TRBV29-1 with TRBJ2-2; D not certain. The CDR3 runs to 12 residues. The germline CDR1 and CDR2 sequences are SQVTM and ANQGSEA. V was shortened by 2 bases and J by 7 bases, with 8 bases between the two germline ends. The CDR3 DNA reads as TGCAGCGTTGAATCAGTAAACGGGGAGCTGTTTTTT. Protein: CSVESVNGELFF.

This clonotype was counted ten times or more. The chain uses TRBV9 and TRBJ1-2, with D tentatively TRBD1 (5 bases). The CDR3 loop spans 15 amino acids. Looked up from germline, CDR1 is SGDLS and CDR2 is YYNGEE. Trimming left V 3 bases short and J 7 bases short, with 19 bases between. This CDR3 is CASSALTAGASGYTF. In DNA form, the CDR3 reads TGTGCCAGCAGCGCCCTGACCGCCGGGGCTTCTGGCTACACCTTC.